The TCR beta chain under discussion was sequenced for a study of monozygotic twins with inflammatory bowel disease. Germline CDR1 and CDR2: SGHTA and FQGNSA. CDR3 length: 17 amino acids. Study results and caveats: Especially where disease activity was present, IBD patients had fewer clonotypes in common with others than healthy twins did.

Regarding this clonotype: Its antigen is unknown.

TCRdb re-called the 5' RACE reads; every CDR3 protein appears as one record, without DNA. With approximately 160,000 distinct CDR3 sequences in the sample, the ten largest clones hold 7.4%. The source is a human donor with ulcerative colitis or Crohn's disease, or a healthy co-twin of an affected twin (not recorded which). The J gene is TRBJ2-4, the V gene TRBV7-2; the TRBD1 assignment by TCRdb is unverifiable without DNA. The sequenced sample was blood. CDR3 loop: CASSSGGGGAAKNIQYF.